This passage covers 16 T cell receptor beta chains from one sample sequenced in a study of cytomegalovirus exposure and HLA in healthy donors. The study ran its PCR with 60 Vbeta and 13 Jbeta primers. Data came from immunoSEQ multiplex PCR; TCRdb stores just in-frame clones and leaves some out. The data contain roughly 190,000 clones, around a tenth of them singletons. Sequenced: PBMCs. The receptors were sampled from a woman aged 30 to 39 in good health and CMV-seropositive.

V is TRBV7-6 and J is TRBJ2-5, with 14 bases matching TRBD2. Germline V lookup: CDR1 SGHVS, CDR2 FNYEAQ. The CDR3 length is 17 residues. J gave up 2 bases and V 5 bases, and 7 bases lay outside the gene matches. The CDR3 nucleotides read TGTGCCAGCAGCCGTGGCGGACTAGCGGGAGGACAAGAGACCCAGTACTTC. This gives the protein CASSRGGLAGGQETQYF.

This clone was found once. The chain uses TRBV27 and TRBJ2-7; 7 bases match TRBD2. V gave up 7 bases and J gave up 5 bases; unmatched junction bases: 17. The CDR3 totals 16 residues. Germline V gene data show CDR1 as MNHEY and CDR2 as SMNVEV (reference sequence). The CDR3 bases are TGTGCCAGCATGGAGGTTGCGGGGAGGGCCCTGGACGAGCAGTACTTC. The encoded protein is CASMEVAGRALDEQYF.

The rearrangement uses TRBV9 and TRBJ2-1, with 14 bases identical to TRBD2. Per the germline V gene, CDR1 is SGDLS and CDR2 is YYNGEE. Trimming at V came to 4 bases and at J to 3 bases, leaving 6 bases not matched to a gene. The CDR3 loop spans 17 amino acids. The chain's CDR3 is CASSYRLAGGHYNEQFF. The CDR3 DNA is TGTGCCAGCAGCTACCGACTAGCGGGAGGGCACTACAATGAGCAGTTCTTC.

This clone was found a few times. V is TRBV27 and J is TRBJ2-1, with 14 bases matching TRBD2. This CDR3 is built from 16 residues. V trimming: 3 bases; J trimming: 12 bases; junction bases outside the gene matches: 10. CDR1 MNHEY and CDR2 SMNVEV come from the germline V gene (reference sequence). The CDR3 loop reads CASSFPGTSGSSGQFF. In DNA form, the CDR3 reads TGTGCCAGCAGTTTTCCCGGGACTAGCGGGAGTAGTGGGCAGTTCTTC.

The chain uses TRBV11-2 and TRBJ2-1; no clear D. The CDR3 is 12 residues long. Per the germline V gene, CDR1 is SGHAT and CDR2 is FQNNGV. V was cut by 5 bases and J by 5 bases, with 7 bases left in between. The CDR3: CASSRSNNEQFF. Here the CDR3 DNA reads TGTGCCAGCAGCCGCTCTAACAATGAGCAGTTCTTC. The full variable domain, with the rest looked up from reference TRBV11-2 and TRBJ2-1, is EAGVAQSPRYKIIEKRQSVAFWCNPISGHATLYWYQQILGQGPKLLIQFQNNGVVDDSQLPKDRFSAERLKGVDSTLKIQPAKLEDSAVYLCASSRSNNEQFFGPGTRLTVL.

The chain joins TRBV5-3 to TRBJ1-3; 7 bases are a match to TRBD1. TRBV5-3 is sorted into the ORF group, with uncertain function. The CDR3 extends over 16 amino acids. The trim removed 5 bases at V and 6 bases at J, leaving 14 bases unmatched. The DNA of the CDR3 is TGTGCCAGAAGGACTACAGGCGGGGACAGCCAAAACACCATATATTTT. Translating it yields CARRTTGGDSQNTIYF.

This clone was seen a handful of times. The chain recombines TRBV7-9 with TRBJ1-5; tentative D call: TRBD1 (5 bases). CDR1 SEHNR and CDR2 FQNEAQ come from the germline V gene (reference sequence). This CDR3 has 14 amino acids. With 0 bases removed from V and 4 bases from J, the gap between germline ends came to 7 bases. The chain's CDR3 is CASSLAQGNQPQHF. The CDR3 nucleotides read TGTGCCAGCAGCTTAGCGCAGGGTAATCAGCCCCAGCATTTT.

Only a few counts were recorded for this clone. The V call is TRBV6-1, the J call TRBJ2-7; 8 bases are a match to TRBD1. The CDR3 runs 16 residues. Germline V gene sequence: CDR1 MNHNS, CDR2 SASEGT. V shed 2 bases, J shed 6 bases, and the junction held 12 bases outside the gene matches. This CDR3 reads CASSEWAGGLLGEQYF. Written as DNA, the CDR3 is TGTGCCAGCAGTGAATGGGCAGGGGGCCTCCTCGGCGAGCAGTACTTC.

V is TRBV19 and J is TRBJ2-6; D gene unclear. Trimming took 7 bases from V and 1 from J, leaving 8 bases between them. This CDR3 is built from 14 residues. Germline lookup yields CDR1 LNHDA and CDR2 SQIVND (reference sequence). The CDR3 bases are TGTGCCAGTAAAATCCAGTCTGGGGCCAACGTCCTGACTTTC. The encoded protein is CASKIQSGANVLTF.

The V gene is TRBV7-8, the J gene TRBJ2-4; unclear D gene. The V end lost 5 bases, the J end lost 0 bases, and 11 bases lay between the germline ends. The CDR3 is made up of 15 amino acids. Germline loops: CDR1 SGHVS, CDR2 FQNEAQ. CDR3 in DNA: TGTGCCAGCAGCCGAGAGGTGCTAGCCAAAAACATTCAGTACTTC. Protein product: CASSREVLAKNIQYF.

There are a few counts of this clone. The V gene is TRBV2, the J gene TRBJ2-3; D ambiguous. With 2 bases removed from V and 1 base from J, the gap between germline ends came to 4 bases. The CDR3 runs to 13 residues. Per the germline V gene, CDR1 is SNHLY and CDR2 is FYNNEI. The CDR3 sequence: CASSEPGTDTQYF. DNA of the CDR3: TGTGCCAGCAGTGAACCCGGCACAGATACGCAGTATTTT.

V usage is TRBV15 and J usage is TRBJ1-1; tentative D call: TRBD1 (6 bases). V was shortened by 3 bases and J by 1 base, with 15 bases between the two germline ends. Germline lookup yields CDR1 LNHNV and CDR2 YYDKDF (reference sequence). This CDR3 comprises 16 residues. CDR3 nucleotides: TGTGCCACCAGCAGGACAGGAGGATTGACGAACACTGAAGCTTTCTTT. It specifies CATSRTGGLTNTEAFF. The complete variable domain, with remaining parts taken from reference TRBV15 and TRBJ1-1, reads DAMVIQNPRYQVTQFGKPVTLSCSQTLNHNVMYWYQQKSSQAPKLLFHYYDKDFNNEADTPDNFQSRRPNTSFCFLDIRSPGLGDTAMYLCATSRTGGLTNTEAFFGQGTRLTVV.

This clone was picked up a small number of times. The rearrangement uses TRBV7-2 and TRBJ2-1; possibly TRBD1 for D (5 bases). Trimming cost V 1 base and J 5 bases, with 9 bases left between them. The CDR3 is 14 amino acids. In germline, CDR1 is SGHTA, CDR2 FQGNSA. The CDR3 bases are TGTGCCAGCAGCTTAGAGTGGGGCGACAATGAGCAGTTCTTC. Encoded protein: CASSLEWGDNEQFF.

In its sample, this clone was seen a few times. CDR3 residues: CASGSGPTDTQYF. In nucleotides, the CDR3 is TGTGCCAGCGGAAGCGGGCCCACAGATACGCAGTATTTT. The chain uses TRBV9 and TRBJ2-3; D is perhaps TRBD2 (6 bases). Germline lookup yields CDR1 SGDLS and CDR2 YYNGEE. V was trimmed by 7 bases and J by 2 bases, leaving 11 bases between them. This CDR3 is built from 13 residues.

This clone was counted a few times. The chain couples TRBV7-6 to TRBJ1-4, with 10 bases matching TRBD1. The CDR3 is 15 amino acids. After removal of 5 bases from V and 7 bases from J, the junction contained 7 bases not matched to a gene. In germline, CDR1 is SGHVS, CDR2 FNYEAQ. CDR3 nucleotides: TGTGCCAGCAGCCTGACAGGGGGCCGGAGTGAAAAACTGTTTTTT. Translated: CASSLTGGRSEKLFF.

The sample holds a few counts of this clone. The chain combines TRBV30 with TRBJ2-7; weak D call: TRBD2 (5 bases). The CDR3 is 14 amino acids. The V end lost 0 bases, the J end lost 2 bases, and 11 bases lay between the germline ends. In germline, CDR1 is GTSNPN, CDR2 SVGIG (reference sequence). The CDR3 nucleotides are TGTGCCTGGAGTGTAGGTCAGACTACCTACGAGCAGTACTTC. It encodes CAWSVGQTTYEQYF.